This T cell receptor (beta chain) stems from a study of human T cells and chemical hapten exposure. Study results and limitations: Once DPC sensitization occurred, TCRs above 1 in 1000 frequency showed no change.

TCRdb re-called the RACE reads through MiXCR, storing one row per CDR3 protein. The profile shows about 84,000 distinct CDR3 sequences, approximately 11% of them singletons. With 3 bases removed from V and 10 bases from J, the gap between germline ends came to 15 bases. The CDR3 has 13 residues. Concerning this clonotype: Its specificity is not known.

Documented time point: patch test 3, about 24 weeks after DPC sensitization. The treatment is: therapeutic diphenylcyclopropenone sensitization with weekly scalp DPC. Venepuncture was done earlier than the placement of each patch test. Sequenced material: whole blood, taken in connection with sensitization to the hapten diphenylcyclopropenone (DPC). This sequence joins TRBV12-3 or TRBV12-4 and TRBJ1-2, with D possibly TRBD1 on 5 matching bases. The TCR comes from a woman between 45 and 60 years old with alopecia areata. Some clones in this sample may be carry-over from other donors' samples. The CDR3 reads CASSFPQDRAYTF. The CDR3 DNA is TGTGCCAGCAGTTTCCCTCAAGACAGAGCCTACACCTTC.